This T cell receptor beta chain came from a study of beta chain features in type 1 diabetes. Study results and limitations: VDJ junctions in type 1 diabetes patients carried more deletions and fewer insertions.

Isolation of CD4+ naive, central memory, regulatory and stem cell-like memory cells was achieved by sorting via CD45RO/CCR7/CD25/CD127/CD95/CD27. Details on this clone: Its specificity is unknown.

The isolated RNA, all of it, was reverse transcribed, so expressed TCRB transcripts were what got sequenced. Approximately 3.6 million reads were obtained on average from naive, central memory and regulatory T cell samples. Using immunoSEQ multiplex PCR, the repertoire was profiled, and TCRdb retains in-frame clones only, with some absent. The sample has hundreds of thousands of clones; about 14% are singletons. CDR1 and CDR2 (germline): SGHNT, YYREEE (reference sequence). V lost 1 base and J 1 base, leaving 9 bases between the germline ends. This CDR3 is 15 amino acids long. The source material was naive CD4+ T cells from blood. The TCR comes from a man aged 18-30 years in good health. The chain has TRBV5-4 and TRBJ1-3; no clear D. In nucleotides, the CDR3 is TGTGCCAGCAGCTTGTCGGGGATATCTGGAAACACCATATATTTT. The encoded protein is CASSLSGISGNTIYF.